This T cell receptor (beta chain) was sequenced in a study of cytomegalovirus exposure and HLA in healthy donors. Germline V gene sequence: CDR1 SGDLS, CDR2 YYNGEE. The CDR3 sequence is 14 residues long. V was shortened by 0 bases and J by 5 bases, with 8 bases between the two germline ends. On this clone itself: What it binds is unknown.

There were likely unrecorded immune exposures, though donors were nominally healthy when sampled. Researchers ran the PCR with 60 Vbeta and 13 Jbeta primers. This table comes from immunoSEQ multiplex PCR, and its TCRdb copy is limited to in-frame clones, with some not included. The repertoire has roughly 80,000 clones, around 84% of them found once; the top ten carry 2.4%. Findings of the study overall: About 87% or about 30% of the time was how often most TCR beta V segments were productive, according to an earlier analysis. Cytomegalovirus status, reportedly, was diagnosed with high specificity and sensitivity by the classifier. Accurate HLA-A and HLA-B prediction from TCR beta sequences was reported for most subjects.

The receptor was isolated from a woman aged 45-65 years in good health and CMV-seronegative. Input material: PBMCs. The chain recombines TRBV9 with TRBJ2-2; TRBD2 is a possible D gene (6 bases). CDR3 DNA sequence: TGTGCCAGCAGCGTAGTGGGGAGGACCGGGGAGCTGTTTTTT. It codes for CASSVVGRTGELFF. Complete variable domain (other parts from reference TRBV9 and TRBJ2-2): DSGVTQTPKHLITATGQRVTLRCSPRSGDLSVYWYQQSLDQGLQFLIQYYNGEERAKGNILERFSAQQFPDLHSELNLSSLELGDSALYFCASSVVGRTGELFFGEGSRLTVL.